A selection of T cell receptor beta chains follows, all from one sample in a study of CD8 T cells in ankylosing spondylitis. Each CDR3 protein is one row after TCRdb ran MiXCR on the 5' RACE reads. The profile shows hundreds of thousands of distinct CDR3 sequences, 7.5% to 9.5% of them singletons. Input material: blood, either unsorted or a sorted T cell fraction (not recorded which). Source of these receptors: a female donor with ankylosing spondylitis or in good health (not recorded which). Both conserved end residues are part of each CDR3. Each record gives: J gene, clone size, D gene, V gene, CDR3 protein, CDR3 DNA. A D gene is named only where the DNA matches it firmly. Some rows have no size entry. The others give once, few or many, or a class for an expanded clone.

>TRBJ1-1|many|-|TRBV7-3
CASSPHGMNTEAFF
TGTGCCAGCAGCCCCCATGGTATGAACACTGAAGCTTTCTTT
>TRBJ2-7|many|-|TRBV9
CASSVVAESYEQYF
TGTGCCAGCAGCGTAGTCGCGGAGAGCTACGAGCAGTACTTC
>TRBJ1-1|many|-|TRBV7-9
CASSLEMNTEAFF
TGCGCCAGCAGCTTGGAGATGAACACTGAAGCTTTCTTT
>TRBJ2-1|many|TRBD2|TRBV6-2/TRBV6-3
CASSWRESYNEQFF
TGTGCCAGCAGTTGGCGGGAGTCCTACAATGAGCAGTTCTTC
>TRBJ2-1|many|-|TRBV7-9
CATDRRLPIDNEQFF
TGTGCCACCGACCGAAGACTTCCTATCGACAATGAGCAGTTCTTC
>TRBJ2-7|many|TRBD1|TRBV5-1
CASSLGDRSFYEQYF
TGCGCCAGCAGCTTGGGGGACAGATCCTTTTACGAGCAGTACTTC
>TRBJ1-1|-|-|TRBV29-1
CSVTGLGTEAFF
TGCAGCGTTACAGGACTCGGGACTGAAGCTTTCTTT
>TRBJ2-2|many|-|TRBV5-1
CASSSYQNTGELFF
TGCGCCAGCAGCTCCTATCAGAACACCGGGGAGCTGTTTTTT
>TRBJ2-5|many|TRBD1|TRBV28
CASSTKDRGPQETQYF
TGTGCCAGCAGTACCAAGGACAGGGGCCCACAAGAGACCCAGTACTTC
>TRBJ2-1|few|-|TRBV30
CAWTLAVPYNEQFF
TGTGCCTGGACCTTAGCGGTTCCCTACAATGAGCAGTTCTTC
>TRBJ2-7|-|-|TRBV21-1
CASSKCLAGDEQYF
TGTGCCAGCAGCAAATGTCTAGCGGGAGACGAGCAGTACTTC
>TRBJ2-7|many|TRBD2|TRBV12-3/TRBV12-4
CASSLTSGATYEQYF
TGTGCCAGCAGTCTGACTAGCGGGGCAACCTACGAGCAGTACTTC
>TRBJ2-1|-|-|TRBV20-1
CCARVTAAFRFYEQFF
TGCTGTGCTAGAGTTACGGCGGCCTTTCGGTTCTATGAGCAGTTCTTC
>TRBJ2-5|-|TRBD2|TRBV5-1
CASRNGLAVLQETQYF
TGCGCCAGCAGAAACGGACTAGCGGTCCTACAAGAGACCCAGTACTTC
>TRBJ2-1|many|-|TRBV20-1
CSTPRGNEQFF
TGCAGTACCCCTCGGGGTAATGAGCAGTTCTTC
>TRBJ2-5|-|-|TRBV5-5
CASSLVAGPGPETQYF
TGTGCCAGCAGCTTGGTTGCGGGGCCCGGGCCAGAGACCCAGTACTTC
>TRBJ1-2|many|-|TRBV28
CANRPAGSNYGYTF
TGTGCCAACCGTCCGGCGGGCAGTAACTATGGCTACACCTTC
>TRBJ1-2|many|-|TRBV2
CASRTSRDYGYTF
TGTGCCAGCAGGACAAGCCGCGACTATGGCTACACCTTC
>TRBJ1-1|many|-|TRBV20-1
CSAFRRSLEAFF
TGCAGTGCTTTCCGAAGGTCCCTGGAAGCTTTCTTT
>TRBJ2-1|many|-|TRBV4-3
CASSRRDGQYNEQFF
TGCGCCAGCAGTCGCCGGGACGGACAATACAATGAGCAGTTCTTC
>TRBJ2-3|-|-|TRBV19
CASRVTGPRGTQYF
TGTGCCAGTAGAGTGACAGGACCTCGGGGTACGCAGTATTTT
>TRBJ2-7|many|-|TRBV9
CASSPRPQGPDEQYF
TGTGCCAGCAGCCCCCGCCCGCAGGGGCCAGACGAGCAGTACTTC
>TRBJ2-7|many|-|TRBV6-2/TRBV6-3
CASSYIGEQYF
TGTGCCAGCAGTTATATAGGCGAGCAGTACTTC
>TRBJ2-1|few|TRBD2|TRBV4-1
CASSHQASGSGHEQFF
TGCGCCAGCAGCCATCAGGCTAGCGGGTCGGGGCATGAGCAGTTCTTC
>TRBJ2-1|many|TRBD2|TRBV6-1
CASSPGLAANNEQFF
TGTGCCAGCAGCCCGGGACTAGCGGCCAACAATGAGCAGTTCTTC